This T cell receptor (beta chain) was captured by sequencing in a study of persistence of HIV-infected CD4 T cells (TCRdb year 2020). At the level of the whole study: The study isolated CMV- and HIV-1 Gag-responding CD4+ T cells from ART-treated individuals to examine antigen-driven clonal expansion of HIV-1-infected cells. The median time the participants had spent on suppressive ART was eight to nine years. Peripheral blood samples of up to about 200 mL were obtained at multiple time points, with the exception of two participants, for whom leukapheresis was performed at a single time point. Proviral sequencing was used to assess clonality among infected cells, whereas TCRbeta sequencing gauged the clonality of all cells within each sorted population. In the cross-participant TCR cluster analysis, eight or nine participants were included for CMV and about 7 participants were included for Gag.

Reading the label with the study, this specimen's treatment or condition is: suppressive antiretroviral therapy. Lysates of CMV-infected fibroblasts were used at 8 to 10 ug/mL for cell stimulation. Nonresponding CD40L-negative CD69-negative CD45RO-high memory CD4+ T cells were sorted as memory populations depleted of antigen-responding cells. Participants were HIV-1-infected adults who started suppressive ART during chronic infection. Participants had undetectable plasma HIV-1 RNA below 50 copies/mL for at least 4 years. To be included, a participant needed positive CMV serology and a CD4+ T cell count above 400 cells/uL. Before stimulation, PBMCs were isolated using density centrifugation and depleted of CD8+ T cells. CD8-depleted PBMCs were stimulated for 18 hours with anti-CD28/CD49d costimulation, CD40-blocking antibody and enfuvirtide to prevent new infections. Cells were sorted on a Beckman Coulter MoFlo Legacy or XDP sorter, with propidium iodide excluding dead cells. Genomic DNA was extracted using the QIAamp DNA Mini Kit for samples with more than one million cells and using the Quick-DNA Microprep Kit for all other samples.

Study-level results and caveats: Antigen-responding cells were enriched for expanded CDR3beta sequences that were degenerate, which suggests that CD4+ responses to CMV and Gag underwent convergent selection. Significantly lower TCRbeta richness was observed in CMV- and Gag-responding cells than in anti-CD3/anti-CD28-responding cells, and higher oligoclonality was observed in CMV-responding cells than in CD3/CD28-stimulated and Gag-responding cells. Restriction of bulk TCR analyses to the rare CMV-responding cells that actually carried HIV-1 proviruses was not possible. Few individuals were included in the study, and only a limited range of antigens was tested. TCR oligoclonality correlated with proviral oligoclonality within the same sorted populations.

The immunoSEQ hsTCRB assay version 4, run in survey mode, was used to sequence TCRbeta repertoires from genomic DNA. Genomic DNA was diluted to around 10 ng/uL, and up to roughly 1 ug per sample was used for TCRbeta sequencing. In the source study's methods: TCRbeta data were analyzed in ImmunoSeq Analyzer 3.0, with diversity computed on productive nucleotide rearrangements. The improved Chao index was used to estimate lower-bound TCR diversity, and the Gini coefficient was used to estimate clonality using the Immunarch R package. Different nucleotide rearrangements encoding the same CDR3beta amino acid sequence were treated as distinct clonotypes. Differential abundance analysis identified TCRbeta sequences significantly enriched in antigen-responding cells relative to anti-CD3/anti-CD28-activated cells. GLIPH2 clustered TCRs by predicted peptide-MHC specificity, both within individual participants and across merged participant data sets. TCRdb took this table from immuneACCESS and kept in-frame rearrangements with V and J called. Such tables lack part of the clones; where checked against another copy, unresolved V genes explain under half of the gap, and the rest is unexplained. The V and J calls and clone size come from that table; D and trimming were worked out from the DNA. Across this sample there are 30,000 to 35,000 clones, with roughly four fifths seen only once. Of the sample, roughly 0.86% is held by the ten largest clones.

Remarks on this clone: Its antigen remains unidentified. No much larger clonotype is one base removed from it; base qualities were not supplied.

The sample consisted of CD4+ T cells sorted from PBMCs after approximately 19-hour stimulation, taken from a patient who received antiretroviral therapy. The cell subset or site label corresponds to: CD40L-CD69- CD45RO-high memory CD4 T cells not responding to CMV lysate. The receptor was derived from an adult man with HIV who was CMV-seropositive.

The CDR3 reads as follows: CASSFGVGGAEAFF. Here is the DNA: TGTGCCAGCAGTTTCGGAGTCGGGGGGGCTGAAGCTTTCTTT. Recombination linked TRBV27 to TRBJ1-1, with TRBD1 as a weak D call on 5 bases. The trim is 3 bases for V and 6 bases for J, with a gap of 14 bases between the germline ends. Including cysteine and phenylalanine, the CDR3 has 14 amino acids. The CDR3 DNA has 42 bases and is translated from base 1. From a lookup of the germline V gene (reference sequence), CDR1 and CDR2 are MNHEY and SMNVEV.